This is a list of T cell receptor beta chains from one sample in a study of CD8 T cells in ankylosing spondylitis. TCRdb analysed the 5' RACE reads with MiXCR anew, one entry per CDR3 protein. The data contain 700,000 to 1,000,000 distinct CDR3 sequences, roughly 10% of them singletons. The source material was blood, either unsorted or a sorted T cell fraction (not recorded which). The receptors were sampled from a male donor with ankylosing spondylitis. The CDR3 runs from the conserved cysteine through the conserved F or W. Fields, in order: CDR3 protein, CDR3 DNA, J gene, V gene, clone size, D gene, CDR3 length. The D gene is left open where the match is weak. Size is omitted from some rows. Given values are once, few, many or a class for expanded clones.

CDR3aa: CASSLRGQPQHF
CDR3nt: TGTGCCAGCAGCTTAAGGGGCCAGCCCCAGCATTTT
j_gene: TRBJ1-5
v_gene: TRBV7-2
abundance: many
d_gene: NA
len: 12

CDR3aa: CASSFRVQETQYF
CDR3nt: TGTGCCAGCAGTTTTAGGGTGCAAGAGACCCAGTACTTC
j_gene: TRBJ2-5
v_gene: TRBV12-3/TRBV12-4
abundance: many
d_gene: NA
len: 13

CDR3aa: CASSTGGAYNEQFF
CDR3nt: TGTGCTAGCAGTACAGGGGGCGCATACAATGAGCAGTTCTTC
j_gene: TRBJ2-1
v_gene: TRBV7-7
abundance: NA
d_gene: TRBD1
len: 14

CDR3aa: CASSQRDRGEAFF
CDR3nt: TGCGCCAGCAGCCAAAGAGACAGGGGTGAAGCTTTCTTT
j_gene: TRBJ1-1
v_gene: TRBV5-1
abundance: NA
d_gene: TRBD1
len: 13

CDR3aa: CASSTGQGVRQPQHF
CDR3nt: TGTGCCAGCAGTACGGGACAGGGGGTCCGTCAGCCCCAGCATTTT
j_gene: TRBJ1-5
v_gene: TRBV12-3/TRBV12-4
abundance: many
d_gene: TRBD1
len: 15

CDR3aa: CSAIPGLFSYEQYF
CDR3nt: TGCAGTGCTATTCCGGGACTCTTCTCCTACGAGCAGTACTTC
j_gene: TRBJ2-7
v_gene: TRBV20-1
abundance: NA
d_gene: NA
len: 14

CDR3aa: CASRSGDTEAFF
CDR3nt: TGTGCCAGCAGATCAGGGGACACTGAAGCTTTCTTT
j_gene: TRBJ1-1
v_gene: TRBV6-6
abundance: many
d_gene: NA
len: 12

CDR3aa: CSVSRLNTEAFF
CDR3nt: TGCAGCGTTAGCAGGTTGAACACTGAAGCTTTCTTT
j_gene: TRBJ1-1
v_gene: TRBV29-1
abundance: many
d_gene: NA
len: 12

CDR3aa: CASSPTGVVTYEQYF
CDR3nt: TGCGCCAGCAGCCCCACAGGGGTGGTCACCTACGAGCAGTACTTC
j_gene: TRBJ2-7
v_gene: TRBV5-1
abundance: few
d_gene: TRBD1
len: 15

CDR3aa: CASSEHPDSEQYF
CDR3nt: TGTGCCAGCAGTGAGCACCCGGACAGCGAGCAGTACTTC
j_gene: TRBJ2-7
v_gene: TRBV25-1
abundance: few
d_gene: NA
len: 13

CDR3aa: CASSLVGDRELFF
CDR3nt: TGTGCCAGCAGTTTAGTGGGGGACCGGGAGCTGTTTTTT
j_gene: TRBJ2-2
v_gene: TRBV12-3/TRBV12-4
abundance: NA
d_gene: NA
len: 13

CDR3aa: CASSLGSWVAFF
CDR3nt: TGTGCCAGCAGTTTAGGGAGTTGGGTGGCTTTCTTT
j_gene: TRBJ1-1
v_gene: TRBV12-3/TRBV12-4
abundance: few
d_gene: NA
len: 12

CDR3aa: CASSFWVATDTQYF
CDR3nt: TGTGCCAGCAGTTTTTGGGTAGCCACAGATACGCAGTATTTT
j_gene: TRBJ2-3
v_gene: TRBV12-3/TRBV12-4
abundance: many
d_gene: NA
len: 14

CDR3aa: CASSVGGVTGANVLTF
CDR3nt: TGTGCCAGCAGCGTAGGGGGAGTTACTGGGGCCAACGTCCTGACTTTC
j_gene: TRBJ2-6
v_gene: TRBV9
abundance: NA
d_gene: NA
len: 16

CDR3aa: CASSLGSLRGHNEQFF
CDR3nt: TGTGCCAGCAGCTTGGGGTCTTTAAGGGGGCACAATGAGCAGTTCTTC
j_gene: TRBJ2-1
v_gene: TRBV5-6
abundance: NA
d_gene: TRBD1
len: 16

CDR3aa: CASSLERAYSEQFF
CDR3nt: TGTGCCAGCAGCTTAGAGCGGGCTTACAGTGAGCAGTTCTTC
j_gene: TRBJ2-1
v_gene: TRBV7-2
abundance: NA
d_gene: NA
len: 14

CDR3aa: CASSLRSGFAYNEQFF
CDR3nt: TGTGCCAGCAGCTTACGTTCGGGATTCGCCTACAATGAGCAGTTCTTC
j_gene: TRBJ2-1
v_gene: TRBV7-2
abundance: NA
d_gene: NA
len: 16

CDR3aa: CASSQGRTSGREETQYF
CDR3nt: TGTGCCAGCAGCCAAGGCAGGACTAGCGGGAGGGAAGAGACCCAGTACTTC
j_gene: TRBJ2-5
v_gene: TRBV4-2
abundance: few
d_gene: TRBD2
len: 17

CDR3aa: CASSPRTGSSYGYTF
CDR3nt: TGTGCCAGCAGTCCAAGGACAGGGTCCAGCTATGGCTACACCTTC
j_gene: TRBJ1-2
v_gene: TRBV27
abundance: few
d_gene: TRBD1
len: 15

CDR3aa: CASSLWGQGFTGELFF
CDR3nt: TGTGCCAGCAGCTTGTGGGGACAGGGGTTCACCGGGGAGCTGTTTTTT
j_gene: TRBJ2-2
v_gene: TRBV5-6
abundance: NA
d_gene: TRBD1
len: 16

CDR3aa: CASKWEPGYEQYF
CDR3nt: TGCGCCAGCAAATGGGAGCCTGGCTACGAGCAGTACTTC
j_gene: TRBJ2-7
v_gene: TRBV5-1
abundance: NA
d_gene: NA
len: 13

CDR3aa: CSARGSGQMLQTQYF
CDR3nt: TGCAGTGCTAGGGGAAGCGGACAGATGCTCCAGACCCAGTACTTC
j_gene: TRBJ2-5
v_gene: TRBV20-1
abundance: many
d_gene: NA
len: 15

CDR3aa: CSVGGSNSGNTIYF
CDR3nt: TGCAGCGTTGGTGGCAGCAACTCTGGAAACACCATATATTTT
j_gene: TRBJ1-3
v_gene: TRBV29-1
abundance: many
d_gene: NA
len: 14

CDR3aa: CASSSYARGEKLFF
CDR3nt: TGCGCCAGCAGCTCATACGCAAGGGGGGAAAAACTGTTTTTT
j_gene: TRBJ1-4
v_gene: TRBV5-1
abundance: few
d_gene: NA
len: 14

CDR3aa: CATSRGSQGLGEAFF
CDR3nt: TGTGCCACCAGCAGGGGATCTCAGGGCCTTGGTGAAGCTTTCTTT
j_gene: TRBJ1-1
v_gene: TRBV15
abundance: few
d_gene: NA
len: 15

CDR3aa: CASSGGSWNTNYGYTF
CDR3nt: TGTGCCAGCAGTGGAGGAAGCTGGAATACTAACTATGGCTACACCTTC
j_gene: TRBJ1-2
v_gene: TRBV12-3/TRBV12-4
abundance: few
d_gene: NA
len: 16

CDR3aa: CASRRKLAGGPGANVLTF
CDR3nt: TGTGCCAGCCGTCGTAAGTTGGCAGGGGGACCTGGGGCCAACGTCCTGACTTTC
j_gene: TRBJ2-6
v_gene: TRBV9
abundance: few
d_gene: TRBD1
len: 18

CDR3aa: CASSYSWGADTQYF
CDR3nt: TGTGCCAGCAGCTATAGCTGGGGGGCAGATACGCAGTATTTT
j_gene: TRBJ2-3
v_gene: TRBV7-2
abundance: NA
d_gene: NA
len: 14

CDR3aa: CASSLRQVNTGELFF
CDR3nt: TGTGCCAGCAGCTTACGGCAGGTGAACACCGGGGAGCTGTTTTTT
j_gene: TRBJ2-2
v_gene: TRBV7-9
abundance: NA
d_gene: NA
len: 15

CDR3aa: CASSQYSGTLVETQYF
CDR3nt: TGCGCCAGCAGCCAATATAGTGGAACCCTGGTGGAGACCCAGTACTTC
j_gene: TRBJ2-5
v_gene: TRBV4-3
abundance: NA
d_gene: NA
len: 16

CDR3aa: CASGRGGVFEQYF
CDR3nt: TGTGCCAGCGGTCGTGGGGGGGTCTTCGAGCAGTACTTC
j_gene: TRBJ2-7
v_gene: TRBV6-1
abundance: once
d_gene: TRBD2
len: 13

CDR3aa: CASSYQVARSTDTQYF
CDR3nt: TGTGCCAGCAGCTACCAGGTGGCGAGGAGCACAGATACGCAGTATTTT
j_gene: TRBJ2-3
v_gene: TRBV7-2
abundance: NA
d_gene: NA
len: 16

CDR3aa: CSVDGGVDNEQFF
CDR3nt: TGCAGCGTCGACGGGGGAGTTGACAATGAGCAGTTCTTC
j_gene: TRBJ2-1
v_gene: TRBV20-1
abundance: many
d_gene: NA
len: 13

CDR3aa: CASSVGTSSTDTQYF
CDR3nt: TGCGCCAGCAGTGTTGGGACTAGCAGCACAGATACGCAGTATTTT
j_gene: TRBJ2-3
v_gene: TRBV5-1
abundance: NA
d_gene: TRBD2
len: 15

CDR3aa: CASSQGLGLAELTQYF
CDR3nt: TGTGCCAGCAGCCAAGGGCTGGGACTAGCGGAGCTGACCCAGTACTTC
j_gene: TRBJ2-5
v_gene: TRBV4-2
abundance: few
d_gene: TRBD2
len: 16

CDR3aa: CASSLGTSANYGYTF
CDR3nt: TGTGCCAGCAGCTTAGGGACATCAGCTAACTATGGCTACACCTTC
j_gene: TRBJ1-2
v_gene: TRBV7-3
abundance: few
d_gene: NA
len: 15

CDR3aa: CSKKRDYSKSGELFF
CDR3nt: TGCAGCAAAAAAAGGGACTATTCTAAGTCCGGGGAGCTGTTTTTT
j_gene: TRBJ2-2
v_gene: TRBV29-1
abundance: many
d_gene: TRBD2
len: 15